The entry below gives a single T cell receptor (beta chain) sequence along with its context. PCR was performed using 60 Vbeta and 13 Jbeta primers. This table comes from immunoSEQ multiplex PCR, and its TCRdb copy is limited to in-frame clones, with some not included. Of about 120,000 clones in the sample, around three quarters are singletons; the top ten hold approximately 2.5%. The CDR3 has 14 residues. Germline V gives CDR1 SGHDT, CDR2 YYEEEE. The J segment lost 9 bases and the V segment lost 7 bases, leaving 15 bases of the junction unmatched. The data originate from a study of cytomegalovirus exposure and HLA in healthy donors.

The source material was PBMCs. This TCR came from a woman between 35 and 50 years old in good health and CMV-seropositive. The chain combines TRBV5-6 with TRBJ2-5; TRBD2 matches 7 bases. The CDR3 nucleotides read TGTGCCAGCGCCGCCGGAACGGGAGGTGTGGCCCAGTACTTC. Translation gives CASAAGTGGVAQYF. Combining the CDR3 with reference TRBV5-6 and TRBJ2-5 gives the whole variable domain DAGVTQSPTHLIKTRGQQVTLRCSPKSGHDTVSWYQQALGQGPQFIFQYYEEEERQRGNFPDRFSGHQFPNYSSELNVNALLLGDSALYLCASAAGTGGVAQYFGPGTRLLVL.